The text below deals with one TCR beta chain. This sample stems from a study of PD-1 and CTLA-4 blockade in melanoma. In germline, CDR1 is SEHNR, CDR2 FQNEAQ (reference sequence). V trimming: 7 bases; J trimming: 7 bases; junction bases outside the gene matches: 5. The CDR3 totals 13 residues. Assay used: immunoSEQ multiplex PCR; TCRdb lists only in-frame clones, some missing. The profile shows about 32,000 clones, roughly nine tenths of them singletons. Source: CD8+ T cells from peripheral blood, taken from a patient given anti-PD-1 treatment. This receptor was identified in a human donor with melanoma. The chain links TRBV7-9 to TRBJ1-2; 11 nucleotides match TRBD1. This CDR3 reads CASNGQGAGGYTF. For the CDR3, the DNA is TGTGCCAGCAATGGACAGGGGGCAGGTGGCTACACCTTC.